Listed below are T cell receptor beta chains from one sample, sequenced in a study of spatial heterogeneity in lung cancer. MiXCR was run by TCRdb on the 5' RACE reads, yielding one entry per CDR3 protein. This sample has about 94,000 distinct CDR3 sequences, with 15% to 20% found just once. The sample consisted of PBMCs, taken at follow-up. These receptors came from a male donor with early-stage non-small cell lung cancer. Each CDR3 is given with its conserved first and last residue. A D gene is named only where the DNA matches it firmly. Some rows have no size entry. The others give once, few or many, or a class for an expanded clone.

TGCGCCAGCAGTCAACGGCAGTGGGATAATCAGCCCCAGCATTTT | CASSQRQWDNQPQHF | . | TRBJ1-5 | . | TRBV23-1
TGCAGTGCTCGCCGGAGGCCCGCGGATGGCTACACCTTC | CSARRRPADGYTF | . | TRBJ1-2 | . | TRBV20-1
TGTGCCAGCAGCCCACCCACTTCAGGGGCCAAAAACACTCAGTACTTC | CASSPPTSGAKNTQYF | . | TRBJ2-4 | . | TRBV7-2
TGTGCCAGCTCCGGGGTGGCCACTGAAGCTTTCTTT | CASSGVATEAFF | few | TRBJ1-1 | . | TRBV18
TGCGCCAGCAGCCAAGCCGAGTGGAGCGGGAGGGCAGATACGCAGTATTTT | CASSQAEWSGRADTQYF | . | TRBJ2-3 | TRBD2 | TRBV4-1
TGTGCCAGCTCCGGGGGGGCCGGAGAGACCCAGTACTTC | CASSGGAGETQYF | . | TRBJ2-5 | TRBD2 | TRBV18
TGTGCCAGCAGCCAAGATCTCAGCGGGGTAGCCAAAAACATTCAGTACTTC | CASSQDLSGVAKNIQYF | many | TRBJ2-4 | TRBD2 | TRBV3-1
TGTGCCAGCAGTTTATTAGGTAGGAAGGGATCTTCCTACAATGAGCAGTTCTTC | CASSLLGRKGSSYNEQFF | few | TRBJ2-1 | . | TRBV27
TGCAGCGTTGAAACCGGGGCTCCCTCGGTCTACACCTTC | CSVETGAPSVYTF | many | TRBJ1-2 | . | TRBV29-1
TGTGCCAGCAGCAGCCAGGGACAGGGGTCTGGCTACACCTTC | CASSSQGQGSGYTF | . | TRBJ1-2 | TRBD1 | TRBV7-2
TGTGCCAGCAGCGTACTTCAAGCCGGGGAGCTGTTTTTT | CASSVLQAGELFF | few | TRBJ2-2 | . | TRBV9
TGCAGTGCCACAGGCTCAGGAAATGGCTACACCTTC | CSATGSGNGYTF | . | TRBJ1-2 | . | TRBV20-1
TGTGCCAGCATCACGACAGGCCGCACCGGGGAGCTGTTTTTT | CASITTGRTGELFF | . | TRBJ2-2 | . | TRBV6-2/TRBV6-3